The present entry profiles one T cell receptor beta chain with its context. The data were produced by immunoSEQ multiplex PCR, yet TCRdb's version contains in-frame clones alone and is incomplete. The sample lists over 60,000 clones, less than 90% occurring once. This sample was taken from a study of OX40 agonist ivuxolimab in advanced cancers. Study-wide background: Partial responses were seen in three patients, one with hepatocellular carcinoma and two with cutaneous melanoma.

The TCR was taken from an adult with an advanced solid tumor such as melanoma, head and neck, liver or kidney cancer. The sequenced sample was CD4+ or CD8+ T cells sorted from blood, obtained in a trial of the OX40 agonist ivuxolimab.

CDR3 amino acids: CASSEVRSSGEKLFF. The CDR3 coding sequence is TGTGCCAGCAGTGAAGTAAGGTCCTCGGGTGAAAAACTGTTTTTT. This chain uses TRBV2 with TRBJ1-4, with D unclear. Germline-derived CDR1 and CDR2 are SNHLY and FYNNEI. The V gene lost 1 base and the J gene lost 7 bases, with 13 bases spanning the gap. CDR3 length: 15 amino acids.